This section outlines one T cell receptor (beta chain) sequence together with its context. The target antigen is unknown. The record originates from a study of T cell responses to AZD1222 COVID-19 vaccine. The study, taken as a whole, reports: Without day 14 samples, only post-peak T cell repertoires were studied.

The CDR3 consists of 13 residues. Trimming shortened V by 4 bases and J by 8 bases, and 11 bases separated the two germline ends. Data came from immunoSEQ multiplex PCR; TCRdb stores just in-frame clones and leaves some out. Among around 150,000 clones listed, 65% to 90% were seen once. The sequences come from peripheral blood, collected 28 days after the second dose of the MenACWY control vaccine. The rearrangement uses TRBV12-3 or TRBV12-4 and TRBJ1-4; a possible D gene is TRBD1 (5 bases). This clonotype was sampled from an adult who received the MenACWY meningococcal vaccine as a control. The CDR3 loop reads CASSSTHREKLFF. The CDR3, as DNA: TGTGCCAGCAGTTCGACTCACAGGGAAAAACTGTTTTTT.